The 5 T cell receptor beta chains below were found in one sample sequenced in a study of T cells in Graves' hyperthyroidism and ophthalmopathy. Amplified regions were TCR beta CDR3 sequences from RNA transcripts. Using the HTBI primer set, a first-round RT-PCR was run on the TCR CDR3. MiXCR was run by TCRdb on the multiplex PCR reads, yielding one entry per CDR3 protein. The profile shows 640,000 or so distinct CDR3 sequences, 14% of them singletons. Sequencing used blood. The receptors shown here come from a woman aged 18-29 years with Graves' ophthalmopathy.

This clonotype was seen at least ten times. V and J are TRBV7-2 and TRBJ1-1, with 8 bases aligning to TRBD1. CDR3 size: 13 residues. CDR1 is SGHTA and CDR2 is FQGNSA in the germline V gene. Trimming removed 2 bases from V and 11 bases from J; junction bases left unmatched: 7. The CDR3 loop reads CASSLSGQAVAFF. The CDR3 nucleotides read TGTGCCAGCAGCTTATCGGGACAGGCGGTCGCTTTCTTT.

Points on this clonotype: With a much larger clone just one base away, this may be a read error. The gene calls are TRBV20-1 and TRBJ1-2, with D tentatively TRBD1 (5 bases). CDR1 is DFQATT and CDR2 is SNEGSKA in the germline V gene (reference sequence). The CDR3 is made up of 11 amino acids. As DNA, the CDR3 is TGCGGTTGTAATCAGGGAATTGGCTACACCTTC. Amino acids: CGCNQGIGYTF.

The chain joins TRBV5-6 to TRBJ2-1; tentative D call: TRBD2 (5 bases). CDR1 and CDR2 from the germline V gene are SGHDT and YYEEEE. This CDR3 spans 17 amino acids. Trimming removed 2 bases from V and 0 bases from J, with 15 bases in between. The CDR3 here is CASSFPVGDNSYNEQFF. CDR3 nucleotide sequence: TGTGCCAGCAGCTTTCCCGTGGGAGACAACTCCTACAATGAGCAGTTCTTC. The full variable domain, rest sourced from reference TRBV5-6 and TRBJ2-1, is DAGVTQSPTHLIKTRGQQVTLRCSPKSGHDTVSWYQQALGQGPQFIFQYYEEEERQRGNFPDRFSGHQFPNYSSELNVNALLLGDSALYLCASSFPVGDNSYNEQFFGPGTRLTVL.

This clonotype was seen many times. The rearrangement uses TRBV5-8 and TRBJ2-1; 13 nucleotides line up with TRBD2. Trimming took 3 bases from V and 6 from J; bases not matched to a gene: 3. The CDR3 runs 15 residues. Germline values: CDR1 SGHTS, CDR2 YDEGEE. This CDR3 reads CASSSWTSGSNEQFF. CDR3 coding DNA: TGTGCCAGCAGCTCCTGGACTAGCGGGAGCAATGAGCAGTTCTTC.

This clonotype was detected only a few times. The junction differs from germline at one of its ends, possibly a read error. The chain joins TRBV12-3 or TRBV12-4 to TRBJ2-7; 11 bases agree with TRBD2. This CDR3 contains 14 residues. CDR3 sequence reads: CASGSTSGMSKRYF. DNA for the CDR3: TGTGCCAGCGGGTCGACTAGCGGGATGTCTAAGCGGTATTTC.